This entry describes one TCR beta chain. This clone turned up a few times. The specificity of this receptor is unknown. Base quality data are lacking; no much larger clone is found one base away. These data belong to a study of T cell responses to AZD1222 COVID-19 vaccine (dated by TCRdb to the early 2020s). Background for the entire study: A total of just over 230 trial participants underwent TCR sequencing, of whom around 200 received two doses of AZD1222 and about 25 received two doses of the MenACWY control vaccine. Trial participants were enrolled by age into 18-55, 56-69 and 70-plus year subgroups, with 148, 28 and 57 TCR-sequenced participants respectively. The paper's findings and limits, for the study overall: In the small 56-69-year group, the increase in depth fell short of significance, most likely because of low power. Because no day 14 peak-response samples were available, repertoires were characterized only after the peak T cell response. CD4 TCRs associated with the vaccine covered the entire spike protein, and the dominant responses were in regions 160-218 and 743-854. Conclusions about previously exposed vaccinees are limited, since just a handful of AZD1222 recipients were seropositive for SARS-CoV-2 at baseline. Reportedly, close to half of the unique spike-specific TCRs recognized epitopes lying outside the regions that are mutated in the B.1.351 and B.1.1.7 variants. Participants were mostly white British, with more females than males. The authors suggested clonal diversity may have been underestimated. Spike-specific TCR breadth and depth rose significantly after two AZD1222 doses compared with day 0 and with MenACWY recipients.

The CDR3 regions of human TCRbeta chains were analyzed by immunosequencing. Turning to the authors' computational methods: Repertoire TCRs were checked for matches against a reference library of SARS-CoV-2-specific TCRs that had been generated using the MIRA antigen-specificity platform. Breadth was defined as the fraction of unique TCRs that were SARS-CoV-2-associated, and depth was defined as the fraction of total T cells that were SARS-CoV-2-associated. Using the MIRA data, each spike-specific TCR was assigned both to the spike region to which the TCR was reactive and to a CD4 or CD8 class. Log10-transformed breadth and depth values were compared by one-way ANOVA with Sidak's multiple comparisons tests. What TCRdb holds here is the immuneACCESS table cut down to in-frame rearrangements. Part of the clones is not present; checked against another copy, under half of the missing clones reflect an unresolved V gene, and the others are unexplained. V, J and clone size reflect that table, while D and trimming were determined from the DNA. Present in this sample are 140,000 to 150,000 clones, 75% to 90% of which were seen just once. The ten most abundant clones make up about 3.8% of the sample.

Sequences SGHTA (CDR1) and FQGNSA (CDR2) are obtained from the germline V gene. Including cysteine and phenylalanine, the CDR3 has 15 amino acids. The kept DNA is CDR3 alone, 45 bases in frame from the first base. The V and J ends are trimmed by 2 bases and 1 base, leaving 10 bases between them. This specimen's time point label, per the study, means: baseline before first vaccination. The sample's treatment or condition label, decoded: meningococcal conjugate vaccine given as trial control. Vaccinee samples came from UK trials COV001 and COV002, including a single-blind randomized controlled phase 2/3 trial of AZD1222 (ChAdOx1 nCoV-19) in healthy adults. For TCRbeta chain sequencing, PBMC samples were collected from trial participants at day 0 and at day 28 after the second dose.

The sequencing used peripheral blood, collected on day 0 of MenACWY control vaccination. The V and J segments used are TRBV7-2 and TRBJ2-3; perhaps TRBD1 is the D gene, with 5 bases matching. This sequence originates from an adult in good health. This receptor has the CDR3 CASSLTQGRTDTQYF. Read as DNA, the sequence is TGTGCCAGCAGCTTAACGCAGGGTCGCACAGATACGCAGTATTTT.